The 10 T cell receptor beta chains reported below all come from one sample, sequenced in a study of response to subunit inactivated influenza vaccine (dated by TCRdb to 2016 to 2019). Libraries were constructed by RT-PCR. TCRdb names Illumina HiSeq 2500 as the instrument used. TCRdb redid the processing of the public reads, applying fastp at Q25 and MiXCR, and retained in-frame beta chains. A single entry per CDR3 protein holds the most common genes and DNA from its merged rows. The table for this sample lists 500,000 to 550,000 distinct CDR3 sequences; less than 10% of them were counted only once. The ten largest make up 10% to 15% of the sample. Sample: PBMCs from blood, taken less than 30 months after vaccination. The receptors shown here come from a man aged 50-75 years who received an inactivated influenza vaccine. Donor details come from another sample of the same person, matched by shared clones.

The genes are TRBV20-1 and TRBJ2-1; 7 nucleotides match TRBD2. This CDR3 spans 15 amino acids. Germline CDR1 is DFQATT and CDR2 is SNEGSKA (reference sequence). V was clipped by 0 bases and J by 7 bases; unmatched bases: 9. In DNA, the CDR3 is TGCAGTGCTAGAGACCTTCTAGCGGTGGGAAATGAGCAGTTCTTC. This codes for CSARDLLAVGNEQFF.

This clonotype was picked up many times. The V call is TRBV10-2, the J call TRBJ2-1; 14 positions agree with TRBD2. Trimming removed 6 bases from V and 5 bases from J; junction bases left unmatched: 0. CDR1 and CDR2 from the germline V gene are WSHSY and SAAADI. This CDR3 is built from 14 residues. The CDR3 sequence is CASRGLAGDNEQFF. The CDR3 DNA reads as TGCGCCAGCAGGGGACTAGCGGGGGACAATGAGCAGTTCTTC.

In its sample, this clonotype was seen a few times. This chain connects TRBV11-2 to TRBJ2-7; D might be TRBD2 (5 bases). Germline assignment: CDR1 SGHAT and CDR2 FQNNGV. The CDR3 is made up of 16 amino acids. Trimming pared 0 bases from V and 5 bases from J, leaving 17 bases between. The CDR3 DNA follows: TGTGCCAGCAGCTTAGATTCGCCGGGCTTCGGGAACGAGCAGTACTTC. Protein sequence: CASSLDSPGFGNEQYF.

This clonotype has only a few counts. The gene calls are TRBV10-3 and TRBJ2-2, with TRBD1 matching 7 bases. V gave up 2 bases and J gave up 2 bases; unmatched junction bases: 5. Germline-derived CDR1 and CDR2 are ENHRY and SYGVKD. This CDR3 region has 16 residues. DNA of the CDR3: TGTGCCATCAGTGAGATGGGACAGCACAACACCGGGGAGCTGTTTTTT. Amino acid sequence: CAISEMGQHNTGELFF.

The chain employs TRBV5-8 and TRBJ2-2; TRBD2 might be the D (5 bases). The CDR3 is 14 amino acids. V lost 4 bases and J 6 bases, leaving 13 bases between the germline ends. Germline V gene lookup returns CDR1 SGHTS and CDR2 YDEGEE. CDR3 sequence reads: CASSRGLLSGELFF. CDR3 bases: TGTGCCAGCAGCCGAGGGTTGCTCTCCGGGGAGCTGTTTTTT.

This clonotype was seen ten or more times. The chain combines TRBV7-8 with TRBJ2-3, with no clear D. The germline V gene encodes CDR1 SGHVS and CDR2 FQNEAQ. V was cut by 0 bases and J by 10 bases, with 11 bases left in between. The CDR3 extends over 13 amino acids. CDR3 in amino acids: CASSLAPQVAQYF. In DNA form, the CDR3 reads TGTGCCAGCAGCTTAGCGCCGCAAGTCGCGCAGTATTTT.

This clonotype was counted many times. The CDR3 region has the DNA TGTGCCATCAGTGAGAGCACTAGCGGGGGAATCGAGCAGTACTTC. Its protein is CAISESTSGGIEQYF. V and J are TRBV10-3 and TRBJ2-7; TRBD2 agrees at 11 bases. The ends lost 2 bases at V and 6 bases at J; junction bases unmatched: 6. The length of the CDR3 is 15 residues. Germline V gene sequence: CDR1 ENHRY, CDR2 SYGVKD.

This chain joins TRBV28 and TRBJ2-7; weak D call: TRBD2 (5 bases). V lost 3 bases and J lost 11, with 20 bases in between. This CDR3 region has 14 residues. CDR1 and CDR2 from the germline V gene are MDHEN and SYDVKM. CDR3 DNA sequence: TGTGCCAGCAGTTTCCTCGGGAAAGCCCGAGTCAAGTACTTC. It encodes CASSFLGKARVKYF.

Ten or more counts support this clonotype. This chain connects TRBV7-8 to TRBJ2-1; 10 nucleotides agree with TRBD2. This CDR3 is 15 amino acids long. Germline-derived CDR1 and CDR2 are SGHVS and FQNEAQ. The junction had 7 bases not matched to a gene; V was cut back by 5 bases and J by 6 bases. CDR3 sequence (DNA): TGTGCCAGCAGCGTTGGGACTAGCGTTGGCAATGAGCAGTTCTTC. This encodes CASSVGTSVGNEQFF.

This clonotype was counted a few times. The CDR3: CASTGDRGNQPQHF. The CDR3 DNA reads TGTGCCAGTACCGGGGACAGGGGTAATCAGCCCCAGCATTTT. The V call is TRBV19, the J call TRBJ1-5; the match to TRBD1 covers 10 bases. CDR1 LNHDA and CDR2 SQIVND come from the germline V gene (reference sequence). The CDR3 loop spans 14 amino acids. The V gene end was trimmed by 7 bases and the J gene end by 4 bases; junction bases not matched to a gene: 4.